The next 8 T cell receptor beta chains were all read from a single sample in a study of cytomegalovirus exposure and HLA in healthy donors. Primers included in the PCR were 60 Vbeta and 13 Jbeta primers. Measured with immunoSEQ multiplex PCR; TCRdb has only the in-frame clones, and not every one. The sample holds 100,000 to 150,000 clones, about three quarters seen once. Material for sequencing was PBMCs. The receptors were sampled from a female donor in good health and CMV-seronegative.

This sequence joins TRBV25-1 and TRBJ1-2, with 7 bases fitting TRBD1. Trimming cost V 3 bases and J 7 bases; bases outside gene matches: 8. This CDR3 is built from 14 residues. The V gene's germline CDR1 is MGHDK and CDR2 SYGVNS. CDR3 sequence: CASSDPGQSVGYTF. CDR3 DNA sequence: TGTGCCAGCAGTGACCCGGGACAGTCGGTTGGCTACACCTTC.

Only a few counts were recorded for this clone. The chain combines TRBV10-3 with TRBJ1-2; the match to TRBD1 covers 9 bases. The V segment lost 2 bases and the J segment 8 bases; nucleotides outside the gene matches: 6. Germline V CDR1 and CDR2: ENHRY, SYGVKD. CDR3 length equals 14 residues. CDR3 bases: TGTGCCATCAGTGAGGGGGACAGGGAGAAGGGCTACACCTTC. It specifies CAISEGDREKGYTF.

This clone was seen only a few times. The chain is built from TRBV11-2 and TRBJ2-2, with a possible D match to TRBD2 (6 bases). The CDR3 is 15 amino acids. CDR1 and CDR2 from the germline V gene are SGHAT and FQNNGV. Trimming stripped 3 bases from V and 2 bases from J, with 10 bases between. The CDR3 DNA reads TGTGCCAGCAGCTTTGCTAGCGTTAACACCGGGGAGCTGTTTTTT. Amino acids: CASSFASVNTGELFF.

The chain uses TRBV6-5 and TRBJ1-2; 8 bases align to TRBD1. The V and J ends lost 10 bases and 2 bases, in that order; junction bases with no gene match: 9. Per germline, CDR1 MNHEY and CDR2 SVGAGI. This CDR3 has 14 residues. The CDR3 DNA reads TGTGCCACCCGTCCCGGACAGGGCAACTATGGCTACACCTTC. The encoded protein is CATRPGQGNYGYTF.

V usage is TRBV10-2 and J usage is TRBJ2-7; D perhaps matches TRBD2 (6 bases). V lost 6 bases, J lost 4 bases, and 13 bases lay in between. Germline V CDR1 and CDR2: WSHSY, SAAADI. The CDR3 sequence is 13 residues long. Written as DNA, the CDR3 is TGCGCCAGCAGGAGCGGAGGGGCTTACGAGCAGTACTTC. It encodes CASRSGGAYEQYF.

This clone occurred a few times. The chain employs TRBV23-1 and TRBJ2-1; 8 nucleotides line up with TRBD2. TRBV23-1 is filed as an ORF, its function uncertain. The V segment lost 6 bases and the J segment 0 bases; nucleotides outside the gene matches: 10. The length of the CDR3 is 17 residues. The CDR3 protein is CASRANSGMSSYNEQFF. Written as DNA, the CDR3 is TGCGCCAGCAGAGCTAATAGCGGGATGAGCTCCTACAATGAGCAGTTCTTC.

The chain employs TRBV6-5 and TRBJ2-1, with D possibly matching TRBD1 (5 bases). The CDR3 totals 15 residues. CDR1 is MNHEY, CDR2 SVGAGI, per germline. V shed 6 bases and J shed 0 bases, with 12 bases lying between them. The CDR3 coding sequence is TGTGCCAGCAGCCTAGGACAAAGCTCCTACAATGAGCAGTTCTTC. It translates to CASSLGQSSYNEQFF.

The chain is built from TRBV12-5 and TRBJ1-2; TRBD1 agrees at 7 bases. The V and J ends lost 0 bases and 0 bases, in that order; junction bases with no gene match: 10. CDR1 and CDR2 (germline): LGHNT, FRNRAP. CDR3 length: 18 residues. CDR3: CASGLVLVGQISNYGYTF. CDR3 bases: TGTGCTAGTGGTTTGGTACTCGTGGGACAGATATCTAACTATGGCTACACCTTC.